This T cell receptor (beta chain) stems from a study of blood T cell repertoires in COVID-19 (dated by TCRdb to about 2020). For context, the study as a whole: The collaborator samples originated in the United States, Italy and Spain and spanned the acute and convalescent phases of COVID-19. The material from the prospective study consisted of cDNA or gDNA derived from T cells, B-cell-depleted T cells, or PBMCs. Subjects who had been exposed to COVID-19, were actively infected with it, or had recovered from it provided the deeply sampled blood TCRbeta repertoires that made up the dataset. A freely available public database, intended as a resource for researchers studying the immune response to SARS-CoV-2, is where the repertoires were released. Samples came from the ongoing ImmuneRACE study (first 160 participants) plus 1,254 subjects from 6 global collaborators. A de-identified subject ID, COVID-19 status, age in years and sex were almost always included in the sample metadata. HLA class I and class II types, where available, came from metadata supplied by the sample provider rather than from assay-based typing.

Clipping removes 7 bases from V and 5 bases from J, with 9 as the unmatched junction base count. Spanning cysteine to phenylalanine, the CDR3 consists of 14 amino acids. Only the CDR3 DNA stays, 42 bases, in frame from base 1. Reading the germline V gene (reference sequence) gives CDR1 LNHDA and CDR2 SQIVND. What the research found in general, with its limitations: The quantity of clinical and demographic metadata differed by source and by participant and was supplied without curation.

Whole blood was collected in K2EDTA tubes by collaborating institutions according to the institutions' own protocols. Collaborator samples were shipped for TCRbeta analysis as frozen whole blood, isolated PBMCs, or DNA extracted from either sample type. This clone has only a few counts. The clone's antigen remains unknown. No clone much larger than this one lies a single base away; base qualities are absent. TCRbeta CDR3 regions were amplified from genomic DNA using the immunoSEQ Assay, a bias-controlled multiplex PCR. In the original analysis: Nucleated cell counts per sample were estimated from amplification of reference gene primers within the assay. Sequence reads were collapsed and filtered to measure the absolute abundance of every unique TCRbeta CDR3 rearrangement. For each sample, productive Simpson clonality was calculated as the square root of Simpson's diversity index across productive rearrangements. In its TCRdb copy, this immuneACCESS table keeps in-frame sequences only and misses some clones. Where compared with another copy, unresolved V genes explain less than half of these, and the others have no known cause. The V and J calls and clone size come from that table; D and trimming were worked out from the DNA. The sample includes 110,000 to 150,000 clones, with around three quarters observed a single time. Around 3.3% of the sample is taken by the ten largest.

The clonotype originates from a man aged 55-75 years with acute or convalescent COVID-19. Recombination linked TRBV19 to TRBJ1-1; TRBD1 agrees with 8 junctional bases. Specimen: peripheral blood. The base sequence is TGTGCCAGTACCTCAGACAGGGGTAGGACTGAAGCTTTCTTT. This is translated as CASTSDRGRTEAFF.